The clone carrying this T cell receptor beta chain was seen a few times. Its cognate antigen is unknown. The sample originates from a study of T cell repertoires in cytomegalovirus infection. The V gene lost 6 bases and the J gene lost 0 bases, with 12 bases spanning the gap. Germline values: CDR1 MNHNS, CDR2 SASEGT. This CDR3 comprises 15 residues. TCRdb analysed the reads with MiXCR anew, one entry per CDR3 protein. The sample has a few hundred thousand distinct CDR3 sequences, about 42% seen once. V gene TRBV6-1 combines with J gene TRBJ2-1, with a tentative D call TRBD2 (6 bases). Material: cultured PBMCs, obtained from culture after CMV antigen stimulation. This sequence originates from a human donor in good health (CMV status not recorded). Some clones in this sample may be carry-over from other donors' samples. The CDR3 here is CASSLIAVSYNEQFF. The CDR3 DNA is TGTGCCAGCAGCCTAATAGCGGTCTCCTACAATGAGCAGTTCTTC.